A single sample is the source of the 21 T cell receptor beta chains below, sequenced in a study of blood T cell repertoires in COVID-19. Sequenced by immunoSEQ multiplex PCR; TCRdb stores in-frame clones only, minus some. The data show over 45,000 clones, approximately 84% seen once. Sequencing input: peripheral blood. All receptors derive from a man older than 75 in a cohort sampled during active COVID-19.

The chain combines TRBV13 with TRBJ2-7, with D unclear. Germline CDR1 and CDR2: PRHDT and FYEKMQ (reference sequence). This CDR3 is 12 amino acids long. Trimming left V 4 bases short and J 4 bases short, with 8 bases between. Here the CDR3 reads CASSSRHYEQYF. The CDR3 DNA reads as TGTGCCAGCAGCTCGAGGCATTACGAGCAGTACTTC.

The chain carries TRBV14 and TRBJ1-2; D is perhaps TRBD1 (5 bases). Germline values: CDR1 SGHDN, CDR2 FVKESK. The CDR3 has 15 residues. V lost 3 bases, J lost 4 bases, and 15 bases lay in between. In DNA form, the CDR3 reads TGTGCCAGCAGCCAGGAGCAAACCGGGGGCTATGGCTACACCTTC. Translation gives CASSQEQTGGYGYTF.

The V call is TRBV7-2, the J call TRBJ2-3; D unresolved. CDR1 and CDR2 (germline): SGHTA, FQGNSA. With 6 bases removed from V and 4 bases from J, the gap between germline ends came to 17 bases. The CDR3 is 15 residues long. CDR3 DNA sequence: TGTGCCAGCAGTCCCCATTGGGCCCGCCCAGATACGCAGTATTTT. Translating it yields CASSPHWARPDTQYF.

The chain is built from TRBV7-3 and TRBJ2-3, with D possibly being TRBD2 (5 bases). CDR1 is SGHTA and CDR2 is FQGTGA in the germline V gene. CDR3 length: 14 amino acids. Trimming left V 2 bases short and J 1 base short, with 7 bases between. The CDR3 protein is CASSLSLGTDTQYF. The DNA of the CDR3 is TGTGCCAGCAGCTTATCACTAGGCACAGATACGCAGTATTTT.

The V call is TRBV7-8, the J call TRBJ1-1, with TRBD1 as a possible D gene (5 bases). CDR3 length equals 14 residues. The germline gives CDR1 SGHVS, CDR2 FQNEAQ. V was shortened by 2 bases and J by 1 base, with 8 bases between the two germline ends. CDR3 in amino acids: CASSLLDKNTEAFF. The CDR3 DNA reads as TGTGCCAGCAGCTTATTGGACAAGAACACTGAAGCTTTCTTT.

A single count supports this clone. The sample holds other DNA sequences that translate to the same CDR3. The V and J genes are TRBV7-3 and TRBJ1-1; 10 positions match TRBD1. This CDR3 has 13 residues. Germline V gene data show CDR1 as SGHTA and CDR2 as FQGTGA. J lost 6 bases, V lost 5 bases, and 3 bases had no gene match. CDR3 DNA sequence: TGTGCCAGCAGCCCGGGGACAGGGGCTGAAGCTTTCTTT. It is translated as CASSPGTGAEAFF.

The chain recombines TRBV7-2 with TRBJ2-3, with 10 bases aligning to TRBD2. Germline values: CDR1 SGHTA, CDR2 FQGNSA. The trim removed 5 bases at V and 6 bases at J, leaving 8 bases unmatched. The CDR3 is 15 residues long. The CDR3 is CASSPYGLAADTQYF. The CDR3 DNA reads as TGTGCCAGCAGCCCTTATGGACTAGCGGCGGATACGCAGTATTTT.

This rearrangement joins TRBV6-6 to TRBJ2-1; TRBD2 aligns across 10 bases. This CDR3 has 16 residues. J lost 5 bases, V lost 6 bases, and 10 bases had no gene match. From germline, CDR1 is MNHNY and CDR2 SVGAGI (reference sequence). The CDR3 DNA sequence: TGTGCCAGCAGACGCCAAGCGGGAGGGCCCAACAATGAGCAGTTCTTC. Its protein is CASRRQAGGPNNEQFF.

CDR3 sequence: CASSQDRVSPLHF. In nucleotides, the CDR3 is TGCGCCAGCAGCCAAGACAGGGTATCACCCCTCCACTTT. This chain links TRBV4-3 with TRBJ1-6; D is perhaps TRBD1 (5 bases). This CDR3 is 13 amino acids long. The V gene's germline CDR1 is LGHNA and CDR2 YSLEER. V lost 0 bases to trimming and J lost 10 bases, with 7 bases between them.

The gene calls are TRBV5-1 and TRBJ1-1, with D perhaps TRBD1 (5 bases). From germline, CDR1 is SGHRS and CDR2 YFSETQ. V lost 0 bases and J 5 bases, leaving 11 bases between the germline ends. The CDR3 covers 14 residues. For the CDR3, the DNA is TGCGCCAGCAGCTTGGGACAACGGGGGACTGAAGCTTTCTTT. Protein product: CASSLGQRGTEAFF.

The chain joins TRBV11-2 to TRBJ2-5; D possibly corresponds to TRBD1 (6 bases). The CDR3 has 15 amino acids. The V gene lost 2 bases and the J gene lost 5 bases, with 15 bases spanning the gap. Germline assignment: CDR1 SGHAT and CDR2 FQNNGV. The CDR3 DNA sequence: TGTGCCAGCAGCTTATTGTACAGGGATGGGGAGACCCAGTACTTC. It is translated as CASSLLYRDGETQYF.

This clone was detected only a few times. V and J are TRBV9 and TRBJ2-1; 14 bases match TRBD2. Trimming removed 0 bases from V and 2 bases from J; junction bases left unmatched: 10. The CDR3 runs to 20 residues. Germline V gives CDR1 SGDLS, CDR2 YYNGEE. The CDR3 loop is CASSVAQRLAGGETYNEQFF. The CDR3 nucleotides read TGTGCCAGCAGCGTAGCTCAGAGACTAGCGGGAGGGGAAACCTACAATGAGCAGTTCTTC.

The chain is built from TRBV12-5 and TRBJ2-2, with 10 bases fitting TRBD1. This CDR3 is 18 amino acids long. The junction had 8 bases not matched to a gene; V was cut back by 1 base and J by 3 bases. Germline V gene lookup returns CDR1 LGHNT and CDR2 FRNRAP. The chain's CDR3 is CASGLGQGANRDTGELFF. The CDR3 DNA sequence: TGTGCTAGTGGTTTGGGACAGGGGGCGAATCGGGACACCGGGGAGCTGTTTTTT. Combining the CDR3 with reference TRBV12-5 and TRBJ2-2 gives the whole variable domain DARVTQTPRHKVTEMGQEVTMRCQPILGHNTVFWYRQTMMQGLELLAYFRNRAPLDDSGMPKDRFSAEMPDATLATLKIQPSEPRDSAVYFCASGLGQGANRDTGELFFGEGSRLTVL.

V and J are TRBV3-1 (or the pseudogene TRBV3-2) and TRBJ2-1; a possible D gene is TRBD1 (5 bases). The CDR3 has 14 residues. Deletions cut 0 bases from V and 4 bases from J, with 7 bases between. Germline V gives CDR1 LGHDT, CDR2 YNNKEL (reference sequence). The CDR3 bases are TGTGCCAGCAGCCAAGATAGGGGATACAATGAGCAGTTCTTC. Protein product: CASSQDRGYNEQFF.

The V gene is TRBV6-5, the J gene TRBJ2-7, with D perhaps matching TRBD1 (5 bases). Trimming stripped 6 bases from V and 5 bases from J, with 11 bases between. The CDR3 is 12 residues long. From germline, CDR1 is MNHEY and CDR2 SVGAGI. CDR3 nucleotides: TGTGCCAGCAGCCAGGGTGTCCACGAGCAGTACTTC. Translated, it gives CASSQGVHEQYF.

The rearrangement uses TRBV7-2 and TRBJ1-2; the D is unclear. V was shortened by 1 base and J by 2 bases, with 8 bases between the two germline ends. Germline V gene sequence: CDR1 SGHTA, CDR2 FQGNSA. The CDR3 spans 14 residues. The CDR3 DNA sequence: TGTGCCAGCAGCTTAGTGCCGGAGAACTATGGCTACACCTTC. This translates into CASSLVPENYGYTF. Full variable domain (remainder filled in from reference TRBV7-2 and TRBJ1-2): GAGVSQSPSNKVTEKGKDVELRCDPISGHTALYWYRQSLGQGLEFLIYFQGNSAPDKSGLPSDRFSAERTGGSVSTLTIQRTQQEDSAVYLCASSLVPENYGYTFGSGTRLTVV.

V and J are TRBV7-2 and TRBJ1-1; D is uncertain. Between the trimmed V and J ends, which lost 3 bases and 2 bases, there was a span of 7 bases. CDR3 length equals 13 residues. In germline, CDR1 is SGHTA, CDR2 FQGNSA. This CDR3 reads CASSFFTNTEAFF. CDR3 DNA sequence: TGTGCCAGCAGCTTCTTCACAAACACTGAAGCTTTCTTT.

The chain has TRBV4-2 and TRBJ2-7; 10 positions agree with TRBD2. CDR1 is LGHNA and CDR2 is YNFKEQ in the germline V gene. J was trimmed by 0 bases and V by 2 bases; bases with no gene match: 4. The CDR3 is made up of 16 amino acids. The CDR3 here is CASSQFTSGASYEQYF. CDR3 sequence (DNA): TGTGCCAGCAGCCAATTCACTAGCGGGGCCTCCTACGAGCAGTACTTC.

This rearrangement joins TRBV6-2 or TRBV6-3 to TRBJ2-7; TRBD1 might be the D (5 bases). This CDR3 has 14 amino acids. Looked up from germline, CDR1 is MNHEY and CDR2 is SVGEGT. Trimming removed 2 bases from V and 7 bases from J, with 15 bases in between. This CDR3 is CASSYQGRVGEQYF. CDR3 nucleotides: TGTGCCAGCAGTTACCAAGGCAGGGTCGGGGAGCAGTACTTC.

The count of this clone is one. The rearrangement uses TRBV2 and TRBJ2-7; TRBD1 might be the D (6 bases). The CDR3 loop spans 13 amino acids. Germline V gene sequence: CDR1 SNHLY, CDR2 FYNNEI. Trimming removed 2 bases from V and 2 bases from J, with 7 bases in between. The CDR3 region has the DNA TGTGCCAGCAGTGAACAGGGGCCCTACGAGCAGTACTTC. Amino acids: CASSEQGPYEQYF.

This chain links TRBV3-1 (or the pseudogene TRBV3-2) with TRBJ1-2, with 7 nucleotides matching TRBD1. From germline, CDR1 is LGHDT and CDR2 YNNKEL (reference sequence). The CDR3 has 14 amino acids. Trimming removed 0 bases from V and 8 bases from J; junction bases left unmatched: 6. CDR3 sequence reads: CASSQDRTGQGYTF. The CDR3 DNA reads as TGTGCCAGCAGCCAAGACAGGACAGGTCAGGGCTACACCTTC.